This TCR beta chain is drawn from a study of blood T cell repertoires in COVID-19. Background on the study: The analysed material was cDNA or gDNA that came from T cells, B-cell-depleted T cells, or PBMCs.

Germline assignment: CDR1 SGHRS and CDR2 YFSETQ. V was pared by 4 bases and J by 1 base, with 9 bases between. CDR3 length equals 13 residues. TCRdb's copy holds only in-frame clones and misses some; the assay was immunoSEQ multiplex PCR. The sample consists of roughly 150,000 clones, around 80% of them appearing once. The sample comprised PBMCs or T cells enriched from blood (not recorded which). The source is a woman aged 65 to 85 in a cohort exposed to, infected with or recovered from COVID-19 (not recorded which). This rearrangement joins TRBV5-1 to TRBJ2-7, with D possibly TRBD2 on 6 matching bases. CDR3 sequence reads: CASSAGGSYEQYF. The CDR3 DNA sequence: TGCGCCAGCAGCGCCGGGGGATCCTACGAGCAGTACTTC.